This is a list of T cell receptor beta chains from one sample in a study of cytomegalovirus exposure and HLA in healthy donors. The repertoire was sequenced with immunoSEQ multiplex PCR; TCRdb's copy has only in-frame clones and lacks some. The sample has 100,000 to 150,000 clones, roughly 17% seen once. The sequenced sample consisted of PBMCs. These receptors came from a female donor in good health and CMV-seropositive. Both conserved end residues are part of each CDR3. The order of the fields is CDR3 protein, CDR3 length, V gene.

cdr3_aa: CASNSQGTAAFF
cdr3_length: 12
v_call: TRBV6-1

cdr3_aa: CASGSSYEQYF
cdr3_length: 11
v_call: TRBV5-4

cdr3_aa: CASSAEGGKDHYEQYF
cdr3_length: 16
v_call: TRBV9

cdr3_aa: CASTGGYGYTF
cdr3_length: 11
v_call: TRBV27

cdr3_aa: CASTLHGSNQPQHF
cdr3_length: 14
v_call: TRBV28

cdr3_aa: CSVSSFRETQYF
cdr3_length: 12
v_call: TRBV29-1

cdr3_aa: CASSLLAGAYWNEQFF
cdr3_length: 16
v_call: TRBV28

cdr3_aa: CASSLTSGSTDTQYF
cdr3_length: 15
v_call: TRBV7-2

cdr3_aa: CASSQDTGVRQALPGTNEKLFF
cdr3_length: 22
v_call: TRBV14

cdr3_aa: CASSKDIWDEKLFF
cdr3_length: 14
v_call: TRBV6-5

cdr3_aa: CASSLDGGGVDEQFF
cdr3_length: 15
v_call: TRBV7-6

cdr3_aa: CASSQYGGRYEQYF
cdr3_length: 14
v_call: TRBV4-1

cdr3_aa: CASSPDNGPSPQHF
cdr3_length: 14
v_call: TRBV7-6

cdr3_aa: CASSAGQNLYGYTF
cdr3_length: 14
v_call: TRBV7-9

cdr3_aa: CASRIDSYEQYF
cdr3_length: 12
v_call: TRBV7-9

cdr3_aa: CASSTLGGADTQYF
cdr3_length: 14
v_call: TRBV7-9

cdr3_aa: CASSNRGRDSPLHF
cdr3_length: 14
v_call: TRBV6-5

cdr3_aa: CAWSTGLHVGELFF
cdr3_length: 14
v_call: TRBV30

cdr3_aa: CASSVAGLAGAYEQYF
cdr3_length: 16
v_call: TRBV9

cdr3_aa: CASSPSRTGKDEAFF
cdr3_length: 15
v_call: TRBV18